This T cell receptor beta chain was observed in a study of shared clonotypes between healthy human individuals. Details on this clone: This same CDR3 is encoded by further DNA sequences in the sample.

The method was immunoSEQ multiplex PCR; TCRdb's version includes in-frame clones alone and lacks a portion of them. The sample has some 530,000 clones, more than 75% seen once. CDR1 and CDR2 (germline): SGHNT, YYREEE (reference sequence). Trimming at V came to 2 bases and at J to 6 bases, leaving 2 bases not matched to a gene. The CDR3 runs 14 residues. The chain recombines TRBV5-4 with TRBJ2-1, with 10 bases that match TRBD2. The clonotype originates from a woman between 35 and 50 years old in good health. Some clones in this sample may be carry-over from other donors' samples. Sequencing input: PBMCs. As DNA, the CDR3 is TGTGCCAGCAGCTTAGCGGGAGGGCGCAATGAGCAGTTCTTC. As protein: CASSLAGGRNEQFF.